The TCR beta chain described here comes from a study of stem cell transplantation in POMP-related autoinflammatory disease. Some clones are missing from TCRdb's copy, which holds only in-frame ones; the method was immunoSEQ multiplex PCR. Here the sample spans under 9,500 clones, around 90% being singletons. PRAID featured prominent immunodeficiency. Trimming stripped 1 base from V and 5 bases from J, with 14 bases between. Germline CDR1 SEHNR, CDR2 FQNEAQ (reference sequence). The CDR3 contains 15 residues. The source material was CD8+ T cells from PBMCs, sampled after stem cell transplantation. The sequence was obtained from a human patient with POMP-related autoinflammation and immune dysregulation (PRAID). The graft donor may be the source of some T cells. The rearrangement joins TRBV7-9 to TRBJ2-5, with D possibly matching TRBD2 (7 bases). This CDR3 is CASSLVARGGETQYF. In DNA, the CDR3 is TGTGCCAGCAGCTTAGTGGCCAGGGGAGGGGAGACCCAGTACTTC.